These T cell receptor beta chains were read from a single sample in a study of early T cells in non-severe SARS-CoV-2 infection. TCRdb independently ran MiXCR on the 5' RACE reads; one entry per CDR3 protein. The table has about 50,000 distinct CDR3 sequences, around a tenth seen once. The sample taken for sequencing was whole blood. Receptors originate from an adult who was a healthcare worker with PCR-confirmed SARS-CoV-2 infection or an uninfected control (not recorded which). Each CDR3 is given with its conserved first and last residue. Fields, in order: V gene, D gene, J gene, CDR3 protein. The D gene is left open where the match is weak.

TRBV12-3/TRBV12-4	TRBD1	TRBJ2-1	CASSPPGQGIANEQFF
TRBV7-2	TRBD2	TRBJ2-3	CASSLLAGTLEGQYF
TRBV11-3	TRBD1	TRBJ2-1	CASSLGDRGPEGEQFF
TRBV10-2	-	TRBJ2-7	CASSQGQGRALGEQYF
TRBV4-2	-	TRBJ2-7	CASSQAGGRSYEQYF
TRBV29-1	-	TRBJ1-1	CSVGQSDTEAFF
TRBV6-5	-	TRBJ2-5	CASTPGMGYQETQYF
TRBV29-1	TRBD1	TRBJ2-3	CSVEEGDSPNTQYF
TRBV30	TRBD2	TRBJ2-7	CACLGLAGSREQYF
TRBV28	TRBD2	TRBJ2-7	CASSPPGEGQWEQYF
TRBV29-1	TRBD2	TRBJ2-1	CSAAGLAGVNEQFF
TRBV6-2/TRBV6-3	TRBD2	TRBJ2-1	CASSSRTSGFGTYNEQFF
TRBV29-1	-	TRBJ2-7	CSVAGRAYEQYF
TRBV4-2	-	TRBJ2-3	CASSLGAELLTDTQYF
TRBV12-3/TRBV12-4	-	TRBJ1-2	CASSPTQGSGYTF
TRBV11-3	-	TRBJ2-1	CASSPNVGSYNEQFF
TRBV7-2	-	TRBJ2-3	CASSRGRPENTQYF
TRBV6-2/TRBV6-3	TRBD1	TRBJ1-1	CASSLKPAGGTEAFF
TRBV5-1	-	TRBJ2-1	CASSLRLSGTYNEQFF
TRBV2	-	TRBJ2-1	CASSERSSYNEQFF
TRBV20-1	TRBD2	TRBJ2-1	CSARGTLAGVINEQFF
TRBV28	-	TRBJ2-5	CASSFRGGVLETQYF
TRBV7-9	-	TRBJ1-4	CASSPDGEKLFF
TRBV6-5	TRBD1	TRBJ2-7	CASHRMDRGNYEQYF
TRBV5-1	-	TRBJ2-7	CASSLVASGTQKDF
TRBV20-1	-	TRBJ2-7	CSARVASYEQYF
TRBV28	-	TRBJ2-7	CASTPGDYEQYF
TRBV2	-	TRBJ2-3	CASNEVSGTDTQYF
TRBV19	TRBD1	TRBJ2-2	CASSNRQGNTGELFF
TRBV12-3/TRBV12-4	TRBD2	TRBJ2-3	CASSFGGTSTDTQYF
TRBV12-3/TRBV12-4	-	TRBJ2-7	CASSSNRDSYEQYF
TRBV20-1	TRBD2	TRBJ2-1	CSAVAGANYNEQFF
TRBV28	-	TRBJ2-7	CASGGQEQYF
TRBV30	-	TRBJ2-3	CAWSSGEGADTQYF
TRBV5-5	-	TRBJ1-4	CASSRSPGPSNEKLFF
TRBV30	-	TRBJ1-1	CAWSVLTANTEAFF
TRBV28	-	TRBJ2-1	CASSRSGSSYNEQFF
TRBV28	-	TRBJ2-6	CASIEGAGANVLTF
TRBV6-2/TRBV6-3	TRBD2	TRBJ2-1	CASSRERDLNNEQFF
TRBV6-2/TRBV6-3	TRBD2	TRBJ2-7	CASRLAGGPYEQYF
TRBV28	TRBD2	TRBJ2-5	CASSLTSGVQETQYF
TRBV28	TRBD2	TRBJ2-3	CASSQTSGRATDTQYF
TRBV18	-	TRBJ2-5	CASSPAQETQYF
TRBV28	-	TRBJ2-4	CASSYLPVLDLAKNIQYF
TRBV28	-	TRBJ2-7	CASSSLRTQYF
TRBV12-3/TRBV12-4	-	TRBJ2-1	CASNRIAGEQFF
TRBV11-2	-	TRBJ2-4	CASSPGLGQGAKNIQYF
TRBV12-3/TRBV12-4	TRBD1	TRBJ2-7	CASSPLTTGADEQYF
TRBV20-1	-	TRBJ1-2	CSARTAGYGYTF
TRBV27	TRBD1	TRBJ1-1	CASSWTGSRVVNTEAFF
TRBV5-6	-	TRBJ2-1	CASSSRVTFYNEQFF
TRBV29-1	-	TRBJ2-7	CSVHEPEGLSYEQYF
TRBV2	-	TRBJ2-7	CASTRESYEQYF
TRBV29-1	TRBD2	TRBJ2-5	CSAGTSQETQYF
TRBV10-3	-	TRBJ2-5	CAIRDREKTQYF